These T cell receptor beta chains were read from a single sample in a study of Graves' ophthalmopathy and Graves' hyperthyroidism. TCRdb passed the multiplex PCR reads through MiXCR, listing each CDR3 protein once. This sample yields 1 million to 1.3 million distinct CDR3 sequences, of which approximately 35% are seen a single time; over 8.5% belongs to the top ten. The specimen sequenced was peripheral blood or thyroid tissue (not recorded which). These receptors all stem from an adult man with Graves' hyperthyroidism. Both conserved end residues are part of each CDR3. The D gene is left open where the match is weak. Some rows mark clone size as missing; the rest say once, few, many or name a class of expanded clone.

TRBJ2-7 TRBD1 many TRBV7-9 15 CASSLRDRASYEQYF TGTGCCAGCAGCCTCAGGGACAGGGCCTCCTACGAGCAGTACTTC
TRBJ2-7 TRBD1 many TRBV13 14 CASSLRGQSHEQYF TGTGCCAGCAGCTTAAGGGGACAGTCCCACGAGCAGTACTTC
TRBJ1-3 - - TRBV15 13 CATGRTPGNTIYF TGTGCCACCGGGAGGACTCCAGGAAACACCATATATTTT
TRBJ1-1 TRBD1 many TRBV12-3/TRBV12-4 14 CASRQGAGDTEAFF TGTGCCAGCAGGCAGGGGGCCGGCGACACTGAAGCTTTCTTT
TRBJ2-7 - - TRBV6-9 15 CASSEGLRGSYEQYF TGTGCCAGCAGTGAAGGATTGAGGGGCTCCTACGAGCAGTACTTC
TRBJ2-1 - - TRBV10-2 13 CASRESQRNEQFF TGCGCCAGCAGGGAATCACAGCGAAATGAGCAGTTCTTC
TRBJ2-7 TRBD1 few TRBV4-3 14 CASSQRTGVNEQYF TGCGCCAGCAGCCAACGGACAGGGGTTAACGAGCAGTACTTC
TRBJ2-2 - few TRBV11-2 15 CASSRTVRNTGELFF TGTGCCAGCAGTAGGACAGTGCGGAACACCGGGGAGCTGTTTTTT
TRBJ1-6 - - TRBV30 16 CAWNTEQGTYNSPLHF TGTGCCTGGAATACAGAACAGGGCACCTATAATTCACCCCTCCACTTT
TRBJ2-7 TRBD2 many TRBV7-2 16 CASSLAWGRAGAEQYF TGTGCCAGCAGCTTAGCGTGGGGGCGAGCGGGAGCCGAGCAGTACTTC
TRBJ1-2 - - TRBV3-1 14 CASSHLDGVGGYTF TGTGCCAGCAGCCATCTCGACGGGGTCGGCGGCTACACCTTC
TRBJ1-1 - many TRBV19 13 CASTIIGFTEAFF TGTGCCAGTACTATCATAGGATTCACTGAAGCTTTCTTT
TRBJ2-7 - - TRBV3-1 15 CASSQADNNSGEQYF TGTGCCAGCAGCCAAGCTGACAACAACTCGGGCGAGCAGTACTTC
TRBJ2-7 - - TRBV27 15 CASSSGQHYSYEQYF TGTGCCAGCAGTTCCGGACAGCACTATTCCTACGAGCAGTACTTC
TRBJ1-5 - few TRBV6-6 12 CASSYWEQPQHF TGTGCCAGCAGTTATTGGGAGCAGCCCCAGCATTTT
TRBJ2-5 TRBD2 few TRBV20-1 16 CSARDPGLAGEETQYF TGCAGTGCTAGAGATCCCGGACTAGCGGGGGAAGAGACCCAGTACTTC
TRBJ2-2 TRBD1 few TRBV5-1 17 CASSPWTGGINTGELFF TGCGCCAGCAGCCCTTGGACAGGGGGAATTAACACCGGGGAGCTGTTTTTT
TRBJ1-5 - many TRBV6-5 15 CASSYSIGANQPQHF TGTGCCAGCAGTTACTCGATCGGTGCAAATCAGCCCCAGCATTTT
TRBJ1-5 - - TRBV15 16 CASRELRGLGNQPQHF TGTGCCAGCAGGGAACTTCGGGGCTTAGGTAATCAGCCCCAGCATTTT
TRBJ2-3 TRBD1 - TRBV12-3/TRBV12-4 14 CASRDGTGADTQYF TGTGCCAGCAGAGACGGGACAGGGGCAGATACGCAGTATTTT
TRBJ1-1 - few TRBV12-3/TRBV12-4 14 CASSLSHQDTEAFF TGTGCCAGCAGTTTAAGCCACCAGGACACTGAAGCTTTCTTT
TRBJ2-5 TRBD1 once TRBV15 16 CATSGALTGAQETQYF TGTGCCACCAGCGGCGCCCTGACAGGGGCCCAAGAGACCCAGTACTTC
TRBJ2-7 - many TRBV20-1 15 CSARDWGGSAIEQYF TGCAGTGCTAGAGATTGGGGCGGCTCGGCAATCGAGCAGTACTTC
TRBJ1-1 TRBD1 - TRBV12-3/TRBV12-4 13 CACRQGKNTEAFF TGTGCCTGCCGACAGGGAAAGAACACTGAAGCTTTCTTT
TRBJ2-7 - - TRBV5-1 14 CASSSAGRPYEQYF TGCGCCAGCAGTTCCGCGGGTCGGCCATACGAGCAGTACTTC
TRBJ1-2 TRBD1 - TRBV27 14 CASRPATGFYGYTF TGTGCCAGCAGGCCAGCGACAGGGTTCTATGGCTACACCTTC
TRBJ1-4 - once TRBV7-2 16 CASSTEATEHNEKLFF TGTGCCAGCAGCACTGAAGCGACGGAACACAATGAAAAACTGTTTTTT
TRBJ1-5 - many TRBV7-2 14 CASSVFDSNQPQHF TGTGCCAGCAGTGTTTTTGATAGCAATCAGCCCCAGCATTTT
TRBJ1-5 - many TRBV19 14 CASRVDRDNQPQHF TGTGCCAGTAGGGTGGACAGAGACAATCAGCCCCAGCATTTT
TRBJ1-2 - few TRBV28 15 CASSGGDIWFYGYTF TGTGCCAGCAGCGGGGGGGACATTTGGTTCTATGGCTACACCTTC
TRBJ1-1 TRBD1 few TRBV6-5 17 CASSTSGTGGRSLRGFF TGTGCCAGCAGTACCTCCGGGACAGGGGGCAGATCACTTAGAGGTTTCTTT
TRBJ1-2 - many TRBV25-1 13 CASSESVLYGYTF TGTGCCAGCAGTGAATCAGTACTCTATGGCTACACCTTC
TRBJ1-2 - - TRBV7-8 15 CASSLWQGIPYGYTF TGTGCCAGCAGCCTCTGGCAGGGAATACCTTATGGCTACACCTTC
TRBJ2-7 TRBD1 many TRBV4-3 17 CASSQALRQGSVYEQYF TGCGCCAGCAGCCAAGCTCTTCGACAGGGCTCTGTTTACGAGCAGTACTTC
TRBJ2-3 - - TRBV10-3 13 CAISEPNTDTQYF TGTGCCATCAGTGAGCCTAACACAGATACGCAGTATTTT
TRBJ2-5 - - TRBV7-2 15 CASSLGTRIPETQYF TGTGCCAGCAGCTTAGGGACCCGGATTCCAGAGACCCAGTACTTC
TRBJ2-1 - - TRBV7-7 13 CASSSEVGNEQFF TGTGCTAGCAGCTCGGAGGTTGGCAATGAGCAGTTCTTC
TRBJ1-2 TRBD1 - TRBV30 14 CAWRVAGGNYGYTF TGTGCCTGGAGGGTGGCAGGGGGCAACTATGGCTACACCTTC
TRBJ1-5 - few TRBV6-6 15 CASRGTESGYQPQHF TGTGCCAGCAGGGGTACAGAGTCGGGTTATCAGCCCCAGCATTTT
TRBJ1-4 TRBD1 few TRBV7-9 14 CASSPRGTYGKLFF TGTGCCAGCAGCCCCAGGGGGACCTATGGAAAACTGTTTTTT
TRBJ2-7 - - TRBV10-3 14 CAISDLKEGAEQYF TGTGCCATCAGTGATCTAAAGGAGGGGGCCGAGCAGTACTTC
TRBJ1-3 - - TRBV29-1 12 CSADGVGNTIYF TGCAGCGCCGACGGGGTCGGAAACACCATATATTTT
TRBJ2-7 - - TRBV29-1 13 CSVVGGQVAEQYF TGCAGCGTTGTGGGGGGGCAGGTGGCTGAGCAGTACTTC
TRBJ2-7 TRBD2 - TRBV9 16 CASSSGLRGGPYEQYF TGTGCCAGCAGCTCCGGCTTGCGGGGGGGCCCGTACGAGCAGTACTTC
TRBJ2-3 TRBD2 few TRBV20-1 13 CSAWEGQGDTQYF TGCAGTGCTTGGGAGGGCCAGGGAGATACGCAGTATTTT
TRBJ2-2 TRBD1 many TRBV19 13 CASSTTGRGELFF TGTGCCAGTAGTACGACAGGGCGCGGGGAGCTGTTTTTT
TRBJ1-1 - few TRBV20-1 13 CSARRGVNTEAFF TGCAGTGCTAGACGCGGGGTGAACACTGAAGCTTTCTTT
TRBJ2-7 TRBD2 once TRBV5-1 15 CASSWTLAGPYEQYF TGCGCCAGCAGCTGGACGCTAGCGGGACCCTACGAGCAGTACTTC
TRBJ2-5 TRBD2 - TRBV6-5 17 CASSVLARLAGGETQYF TGTGCCAGCAGTGTCCTCGCCCGACTAGCGGGAGGAGAGACCCAGTACTTC
TRBJ1-5 TRBD1 many TRBV5-6 14 CASSYGTVGQPQHF TGTGCCAGCAGCTACGGGACAGTAGGCCAGCCCCAGCATTTT
TRBJ2-7 - many TRBV4-3 13 CASSQEAGYEQYF TGCGCCAGCAGCCAAGAGGCGGGCTACGAGCAGTACTTC
TRBJ2-6 TRBD1 many TRBV5-1 17 CASSFTPTGAGANVLTF TGCGCCAGCAGCTTCACACCAACAGGGGCTGGGGCCAACGTCCTGACTTTC